This T cell receptor beta chain was retrieved from a study of shared clonotypes between healthy human individuals. Study details: Samples came from a couple of female and a few male donors aged 18 to 49.

In the authors' workflow: ImmunoSEQ supplied junction-only sequences lacking quality scores, so filtering was different. Produced via immunoSEQ multiplex PCR; TCRdb's table is partial and in-frame only. D and trimming were read from the DNA, whereas the V and J calls and clone size are those reported in that table. The sample lists hundreds of thousands of clones; more than 75% were seen once. Per germline, CDR1 MNHNS and CDR2 SASEGT. The CDR3 contains 17 residues. The trim removed 4 bases at V and 1 base at J, leaving 10 bases unmatched. What was sequenced was PBMCs. This chain joins TRBV6-1 and TRBJ2-3; 8 bases match TRBD1. This TCR was recovered from a woman in her thirties or forties in good health. Some clones in this sample may be carry-over from other donors' samples. CDR3 loop: CASSGGTGRRGTDTQYF. The CDR3 DNA reads TGTGCCAGCAGTGGGGGGACAGGCCGCCGCGGCACAGATACGCAGTATTTT.